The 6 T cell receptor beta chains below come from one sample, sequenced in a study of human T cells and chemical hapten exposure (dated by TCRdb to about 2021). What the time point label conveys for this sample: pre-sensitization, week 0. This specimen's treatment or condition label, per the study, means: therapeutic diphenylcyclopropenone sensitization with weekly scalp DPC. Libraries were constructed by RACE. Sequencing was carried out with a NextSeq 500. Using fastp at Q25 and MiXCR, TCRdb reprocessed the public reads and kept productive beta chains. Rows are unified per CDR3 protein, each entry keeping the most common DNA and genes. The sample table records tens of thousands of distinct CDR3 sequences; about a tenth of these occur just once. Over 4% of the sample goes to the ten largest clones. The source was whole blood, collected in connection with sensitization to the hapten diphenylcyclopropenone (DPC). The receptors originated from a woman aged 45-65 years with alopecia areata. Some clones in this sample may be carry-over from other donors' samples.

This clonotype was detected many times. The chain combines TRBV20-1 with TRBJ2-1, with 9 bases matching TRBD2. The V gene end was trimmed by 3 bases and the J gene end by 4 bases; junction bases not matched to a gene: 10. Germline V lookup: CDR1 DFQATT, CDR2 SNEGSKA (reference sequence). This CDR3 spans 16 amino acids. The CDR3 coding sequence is TGCAGTGCTAGCAACCCTCTAGCGGGAAGTTACAATGAGCAGTTCTTC. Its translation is CSASNPLAGSYNEQFF.

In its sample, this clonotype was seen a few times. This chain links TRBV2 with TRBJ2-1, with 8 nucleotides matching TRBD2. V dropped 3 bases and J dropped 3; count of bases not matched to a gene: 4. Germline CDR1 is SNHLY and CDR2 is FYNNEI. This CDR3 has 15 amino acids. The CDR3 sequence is CASSERSGNYNEQFF. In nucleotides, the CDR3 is TGTGCCAGCAGTGAGCGTAGCGGGAACTACAATGAGCAGTTCTTC.

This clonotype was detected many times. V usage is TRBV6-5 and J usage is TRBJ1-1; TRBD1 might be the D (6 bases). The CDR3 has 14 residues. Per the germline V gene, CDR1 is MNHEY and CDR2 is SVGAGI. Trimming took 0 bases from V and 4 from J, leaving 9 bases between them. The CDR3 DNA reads TGTGCCAGCAGTTACTCTCGGGGGCTCACTGAAGCTTTCTTT. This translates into CASSYSRGLTEAFF.

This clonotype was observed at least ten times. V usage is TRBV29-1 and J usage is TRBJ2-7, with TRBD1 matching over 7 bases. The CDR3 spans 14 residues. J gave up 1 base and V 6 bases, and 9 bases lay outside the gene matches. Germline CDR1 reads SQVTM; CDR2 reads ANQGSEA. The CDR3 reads CSVGRDRASYEQYF. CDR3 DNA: TGCAGCGTGGGCCGGGACAGAGCATCCTACGAGCAGTACTTC.

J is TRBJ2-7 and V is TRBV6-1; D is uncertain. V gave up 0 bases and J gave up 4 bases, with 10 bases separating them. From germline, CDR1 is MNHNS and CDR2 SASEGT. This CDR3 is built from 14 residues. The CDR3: CASSEAYGIYEQYF. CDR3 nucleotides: TGTGCCAGCAGTGAAGCCTACGGAATATACGAGCAGTACTTC.

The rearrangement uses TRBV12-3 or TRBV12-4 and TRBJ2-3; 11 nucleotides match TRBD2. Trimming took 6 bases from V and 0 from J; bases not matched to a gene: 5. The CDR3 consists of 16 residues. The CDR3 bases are TGTGCCAGCAGCCTCACTAGCGGGGGTAGCACAGATACGCAGTATTTT. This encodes CASSLTSGGSTDTQYF.